This TCR beta chain was retrieved from a study of cytomegalovirus exposure and HLA in healthy donors. Regarding the study as a whole: In vitro work confirmed that a few CMV-associated chains recognize CMV antigens. Analyses of presence/absence relied on an assumption of roughly uniform sequencing depth across donors. The HLA-A and HLA-B alleles of most subjects were reportedly predicted accurately from TCR beta sequences. Per published reports, the classifier diagnosed cytomegalovirus status with high specificity and sensitivity.

The germline CDR1 and CDR2 sequences are LGHNA and YNFKEQ. Losses at the gene ends were 1 base for V and 2 bases for J; bases not matched to a gene: 3. The CDR3 runs to 16 residues. To note about this clone: Its antigen is currently unknown.

Primers: 60 Vbeta forward and 13 Jbeta reverse. Some clones are missing from TCRdb's copy, which holds only in-frame ones; the method was immunoSEQ multiplex PCR. The data contain tens of thousands of clones, 80% to 90% of them seen just once; the ten biggest clones take up under 2%. The TCR sequence derives from a woman in her twenties or thirties in good health and CMV-seronegative. This rearrangement joins TRBV4-2 to TRBJ2-3, with 10 bases identical to TRBD2. The sample consisted of PBMCs. The CDR3 DNA is TGTGCCAGCAGCCAAGTACTAGCGGGGAACACAGATACGCAGTATTTT. Translated, it gives CASSQVLAGNTDTQYF.